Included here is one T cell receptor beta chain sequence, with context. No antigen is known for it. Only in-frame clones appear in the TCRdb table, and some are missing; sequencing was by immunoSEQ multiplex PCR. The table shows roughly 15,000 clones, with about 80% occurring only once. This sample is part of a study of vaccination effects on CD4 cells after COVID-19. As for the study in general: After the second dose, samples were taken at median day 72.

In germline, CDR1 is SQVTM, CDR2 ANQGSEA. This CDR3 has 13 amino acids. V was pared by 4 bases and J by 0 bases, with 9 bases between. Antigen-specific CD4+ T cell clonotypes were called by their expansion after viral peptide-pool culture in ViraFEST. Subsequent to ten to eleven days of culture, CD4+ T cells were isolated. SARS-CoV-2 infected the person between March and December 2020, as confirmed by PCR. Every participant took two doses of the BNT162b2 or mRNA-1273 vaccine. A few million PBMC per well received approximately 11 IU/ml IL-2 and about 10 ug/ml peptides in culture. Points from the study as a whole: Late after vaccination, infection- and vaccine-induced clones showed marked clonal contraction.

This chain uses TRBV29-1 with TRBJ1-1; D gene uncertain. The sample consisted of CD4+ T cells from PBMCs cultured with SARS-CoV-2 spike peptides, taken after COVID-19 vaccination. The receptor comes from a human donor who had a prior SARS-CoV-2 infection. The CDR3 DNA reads TGCAGCGTTGCACAGAGGATGAACACTGAAGCTTTCTTT. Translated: CSVAQRMNTEAFF.